These T cell receptor beta chains were read from a single sample in a study of beta chain features in type 1 diabetes. Method: immunoSEQ multiplex PCR; TCRdb's copy keeps in-frame clones and lacks some. The sample consists of 300,000 or so clones, about a tenth of them appearing once. Specimen: central memory CD4+ T cells from blood. These receptor sequences come from a man aged 25 to 40 with type 1 diabetes. CDR3s include the opening cysteine and the closing phenylalanine or tryptophan. A D gene is named only where the DNA matches it firmly. Not every row has a clone size; where given, it reads once, few, many or a size class.

-	-	TRBV9	TRBJ2-7	CASSRDISYEQYF	TGTGCCAGCAGCCGTGACATATCCTACGAGCAGTACTTC
few	TRBD1	TRBV28	TRBJ1-5	CASSGSGTGIQPQHF	TGTGCCAGCAGCGGTTCCGGGACAGGGATACAGCCCCAGCATTTT
few	-	TRBV19	TRBJ1-2	CASSIEGYGYTF	TGTGCCAGTAGTATTGAAGGCTATGGCTACACCTTC
-	-	TRBV11-2	TRBJ2-5	CASSKGVRMETQYF	TGTGCCAGCAGCAAAGGGGTCAGGATGGAGACCCAGTACTTC
-	-	TRBV7-2	TRBJ2-5	CASRVWVQETQYF	TGTGCCAGCAGGGTATGGGTTCAAGAGACCCAGTACTTC
-	-	TRBV7-2	TRBJ2-7	CASSVYKYEQYF	TGTGCCAGCAGCGTATACAAGTACGAGCAGTACTTC
-	-	TRBV6-5	TRBJ1-1	CASSYSLGNMEKAFF	TGTGCCAGCAGTTACTCCCTAGGGAACATGGAGAAAGCTTTCTTT
-	-	TRBV6-6	TRBJ2-6	CASSYSGANVLTF	TGTGCCAGCAGTTACTCTGGGGCCAACGTCCTGACTTTC
-	TRBD1	TRBV18	TRBJ1-2	CASSPGTGDGGYTF	TGTGCCAGCTCACCAGGGACAGGGGATGGTGGCTACACCTTC
-	TRBD1	TRBV14	TRBJ2-2	CASSRRGTGNPGELFF	TGTGCCAGCAGCCGAAGGGGGACAGGTAACCCCGGGGAGCTGTTTTTT
-	TRBD2	TRBV19	TRBJ2-7	CASSGVRTGTSGGARYEQYF	TGTGCCAGTAGTGGAGTTAGGACCGGGACTAGCGGGGGGGCCCGCTACGAGCAGTACTTC
few	TRBD1	TRBV5-1	TRBJ1-1	CASSLSGTGKEAFF	TGCGCCAGCAGCTTGTCCGGGACAGGGAAGGAAGCTTTCTTT
few	TRBD1	TRBV6-5	TRBJ1-1	CATLDRVGAEAFF	TGTGCCACCTTGGACAGGGTAGGCGCTGAAGCTTTCTTT
-	TRBD1	TRBV6-5	TRBJ2-2	CASSSRTGTTGELFF	TGTGCCAGCAGTAGCCGGACAGGGACCACCGGGGAGCTGTTTTTT
-	-	TRBV18	TRBJ2-5	CASSLRTQGRGETQYF	TGTGCCAGCTCACTACGGACCCAGGGTCGGGGGGAGACCCAGTACTTC
-	-	TRBV6-5	TRBJ1-2	CASSLNPPLHYGYTF	TGTGCCAGCAGTTTGAATCCTCCGTTACACTATGGCTACACCTTC
-	-	TRBV11-2	TRBJ2-5	CASSLQIDRETQYF	TGTGCCAGCAGCTTACAGATAGATCGGGAGACCCAGTACTTC
-	-	TRBV10-3	TRBJ2-2	CAISGGELGTGELFF	TGTGCCATCAGCGGCGGGGAATTGGGGACCGGGGAGCTGTTTTTT
-	TRBD1	TRBV2	TRBJ1-5	CASSEGQDNQPQHF	TGTGCCAGCAGTGAGGGACAGGACAATCAGCCCCAGCATTTT
-	-	TRBV28	TRBJ2-7	CATNSGLPEQYF	TGTGCTACCAACAGCGGGCTCCCCGAGCAGTACTTC
few	TRBD1	TRBV29-1	TRBJ1-2	CSVDSTGENYGYTF	TGCAGCGTTGACTCGACAGGGGAAAACTATGGCTACACCTTC
many	-	TRBV2	TRBJ2-5	CASSMRGETQYF	TGTGCCAGCAGCATGAGAGGGGAGACCCAGTACTTC